What follows are 21 T cell receptor beta chains derived from one specimen sequenced in a study of identical twins. TCRdb redid the calling of the 5' RACE reads with MiXCR, one entry per CDR3 protein. The table shows about 690,000 distinct CDR3 sequences, with around 21% occurring only once. These data are also associated with another study on T cells expressing NK-cell markers.

The sequencing sample was made of PBMCs. These receptors originate from a woman in her late teens or twenties in good health.

The V call is TRBV12-3 or TRBV12-4, the J call TRBJ1-1, with D tentatively TRBD1 (5 bases). The V end lost 6 bases, the J end lost 5 bases, and 16 bases lay between the germline ends. The CDR3 sequence is 14 residues long. The CDR3 DNA reads as TGTGCCAGCAGGCGCCGGGGGAAGCAGACTGAAGCTTTCTTT. This translates into CASRRRGKQTEAFF.

This chain uses TRBV5-6 with TRBJ1-1; maybe TRBD1 (5 bases). In germline, CDR1 is SGHDT, CDR2 YYEEEE. V lost 1 base and J 6 bases, leaving 16 bases between the germline ends. The CDR3 has 15 amino acids. DNA for the CDR3: TGTGCCAGCAGCTTGCCGACCGGGGGGGTGGCTGAAGCTTTCTTT. It translates to CASSLPTGGVAEAFF.

The gene calls are TRBV7-2 and TRBJ2-5; D gene uncertain. CDR3 size: 13 residues. Trimming left V 5 bases short and J 3 bases short, with 10 bases between. Per the germline V gene, CDR1 is SGHTA and CDR2 is FQGNSA. Here the CDR3 DNA reads TGTGCCAGCAGCGTTATATTTAAAGAGACCCAGTACTTC. This translates into CASSVIFKETQYF.

The V call is TRBV29-1, the J call TRBJ2-2, with unresolved D. V shed 5 bases and J shed 4 bases, with 5 bases lying between them. CDR3 size: 11 residues. Germline V gives CDR1 SQVTM, CDR2 ANQGSEA. CDR3 in DNA: TGCAGCGTTTCCTTCACCGGGGAGCTGTTTTTT. Encoded protein: CSVSFTGELFF.

There are many counts of this clonotype. The chain recombines TRBV10-3 with TRBJ2-1, with 10 bases lining up with TRBD2. Germline CDR1 reads ENHRY; CDR2 reads SYGVKD. V lost 4 bases and J lost 5; bases outside the gene matches: 8. The CDR3 is 16 residues long. CDR3 sequence reads: CAISGGGAGGNNEQFF. The DNA for the CDR3 is TGTGCCATCAGTGGGGGGGGAGCGGGAGGGAACAATGAGCAGTTCTTC.

This clonotype occurred many times. The rearrangement links TRBV12-3 or TRBV12-4 to TRBJ2-1; no clear D gene. Trimming pared 3 bases from V and 8 bases from J, leaving 5 bases between. There are 11 residues in the CDR3. The CDR3 DNA reads TGTGCCAGCAGTTTCTTTCATGAGCAGTTCTTC. Amino acid sequence: CASSFFHEQFF.

The CDR3 DNA is TGCAGTGCTAGAGGCCAGGGCTGGACCGGGGAGCTGTTTTTT. It specifies CSARGQGWTGELFF. J is TRBJ2-2 and V is TRBV20-1; tentatively, D is TRBD1 (5 bases). Germline assignment: CDR1 DFQATT and CDR2 SNEGSKA (reference sequence). CDR3 length: 14 residues. The V gene lost 1 base and the J gene lost 5 bases, with 11 bases spanning the gap.

This clonotype was seen only a few times. J is TRBJ1-4 and V is TRBV30; no clear D. This CDR3 comprises 12 residues. The germline gives CDR1 GTSNPN, CDR2 SVGIG (reference sequence). With 1 base removed from V and 7 bases from J, the gap between germline ends came to 7 bases. This CDR3 is CAWSARPEKLFF. The CDR3 DNA reads TGTGCCTGGAGTGCGCGCCCTGAAAAACTGTTTTTT.

This clonotype has ten or more counts. This sequence joins TRBV12-3 or TRBV12-4 and TRBJ2-7, with 9 positions matching TRBD1. There are 14 residues in the CDR3. V was clipped by 3 bases and J by 11 bases; unmatched bases: 11. As DNA, the CDR3 is TGTGCCAGCAGTTTTTCGGACAGGGGCTCTAGGAAGTACTTC. As protein: CASSFSDRGSRKYF.

This clonotype was seen only a few times. The rearrangement links TRBV29-1 to TRBJ2-3, with D tentatively TRBD2 (6 bases). The CDR3 covers 14 residues. The germline V gene encodes CDR1 SQVTM and CDR2 ANQGSEA. V gave up 3 bases and J gave up 3 bases, with 13 bases separating them. CDR3 DNA: TGCAGCGTTGAGGGGGGTGAGGGGACAGATACGCAGTATTTT. This sequence encodes CSVEGGEGTDTQYF.

The V and J genes are TRBV7-2 and TRBJ1-5; D is possibly TRBD1 (5 bases). The CDR3 sequence is 13 residues long. Between the trimmed V and J ends, which lost 4 bases and 7 bases, there was a span of 11 bases. CDR1 and CDR2 (germline): SGHTA, FQGNSA. CDR3 in amino acids: CASSSDGGQPQHF. DNA of the CDR3: TGTGCCAGCAGCTCGGATGGGGGGCAGCCCCAGCATTTT. Based on the CDR3 plus reference TRBV7-2 and TRBJ1-5, the full variable domain is GAGVSQSPSNKVTEKGKDVELRCDPISGHTALYWYRQSLGQGLEFLIYFQGNSAPDKSGLPSDRFSAERTGGSVSTLTIQRTQQEDSAVYLCASSSDGGQPQHFGDGTRLSIL.

This clonotype has a handful of counts. The V gene is TRBV5-1, the J gene TRBJ2-3; D is unresolved. The CDR3 covers 14 residues. V was shortened by 3 bases and J by 2 bases, with 10 bases between the two germline ends. CDR1 SGHRS and CDR2 YFSETQ come from the germline V gene. DNA of the CDR3: TGCGCCAGCAGCTCTACGGTGGACACAGATACGCAGTATTTT. This gives the protein CASSSTVDTDTQYF.

This clonotype was counted between two and nine times. The CDR3 DNA sequence: TGTGCCAGCAGTTTACCTTCAGGACGGAGCTCCTATAATTCACCCCTCCACTTT. It is translated as CASSLPSGRSSYNSPLHF. The chain employs TRBV6-5 and TRBJ1-6, with D hard to call. CDR3 length equals 18 residues. Germline V CDR1 and CDR2: MNHEY, SVGAGI. Trimming removed 4 bases from V and 0 bases from J, with 16 bases in between.

This sequence joins TRBV7-9 and TRBJ2-1, with D possibly being TRBD1 or TRBD2 (6 bases each). Germline loops: CDR1 SEHNR, CDR2 FQNEAQ (reference sequence). The CDR3 covers 13 residues. The CDR3 nucleotides read TGTGGAGACGGGGGCCCCCACAACATGGAGCAGTTCTTC. The encoded protein is CGDGGPHNMEQFF.

The chain employs TRBV5-6 and TRBJ2-6; weak D call: TRBD2 (5 bases). Trimming pared 0 bases from V and 4 bases from J, leaving 11 bases between. Per the germline V gene, CDR1 is SGHDT and CDR2 is YYEEEE. The CDR3 contains 16 residues. As DNA, the CDR3 is TGTGCCAGCAGCTTGGCGAATCGGAGGGGGGCCAACGTCCTGACTTTC. It is translated as CASSLANRRGANVLTF.

This clonotype occurred a few times. This chain joins TRBV15 and TRBJ2-2, with 7 bases matching TRBD2. With 1 base clipped from V and 1 base from J, the junction kept 3 bases outside the gene matches. CDR1 is LNHNV and CDR2 is YYDKDF in the germline V gene (reference sequence). CDR3 length: 16 residues. The CDR3 nucleotides read TGTGCCACCAGCAGAGGACTAGCCGTGAACACCGGGGAGCTGTTTTTT. Protein product: CATSRGLAVNTGELFF.

For the CDR3, the DNA is TGTGCCAGCAGGCTATTGAAAGCGTATCGGAACACCGGGGAGCTGTTTTTT. The encoded protein is CASRLLKAYRNTGELFF. The chain recombines TRBV12-3 or TRBV12-4 with TRBJ2-2; D remains ambiguous. Trimming took off 6 bases at V and 1 base at J, with 18 bases between the two ends. CDR3 length: 17 amino acids.

The sample holds a few counts of this clonotype. This rearrangement joins TRBV12-3 or TRBV12-4 to TRBJ2-1, with D perhaps assigned TRBD1 or TRBD2 (5 bases each). The CDR3 length is 14 residues. V was cut by 7 bases and J by 9 bases, with 19 bases left in between. CDR3 region: CASTPQQGAGEQFF. DNA for the CDR3: TGTGCCAGCACCCCTCAGCAAGGGGCGGGTGAGCAGTTCTTC.

This chain links TRBV20-1 with TRBJ2-7; D unresolved. This CDR3 has 11 amino acids. V lost 4 bases to trimming and J lost 3 bases, with 7 bases between them. The germline V gene has CDR1 DFQATT and CDR2 SNEGSKA (reference sequence). The CDR3 DNA reads as TGCAGTGCTAAGGTCGGCTACGAGCAGTACTTC. It yields the protein CSAKVGYEQYF.

The genes are TRBV18 and TRBJ2-5, with 8 nucleotides matching TRBD1. CDR1 is KGHSH and CDR2 is LQKENI in the germline V gene. The CDR3 consists of 17 residues. V lost 2 bases and J lost 0; bases outside the gene matches: 8. This CDR3 reads CASSPGKTGVYQETQYF. The CDR3 bases are TGTGCCAGCTCACCAGGGAAGACAGGGGTTTACCAAGAGACCCAGTACTTC.

The chain carries TRBV29-1 and TRBJ1-2; 7 positions agree with TRBD1. V lost 4 bases, J lost 4 bases, and 6 bases stayed unmatched. Per the germline V gene, CDR1 is SQVTM and CDR2 is ANQGSEA. The length of the CDR3 is 13 residues. In DNA form, the CDR3 reads TGCAGCGTTGGGGGACAGAGATTCTATGGCTACACCTTC. Its translation is CSVGGQRFYGYTF.